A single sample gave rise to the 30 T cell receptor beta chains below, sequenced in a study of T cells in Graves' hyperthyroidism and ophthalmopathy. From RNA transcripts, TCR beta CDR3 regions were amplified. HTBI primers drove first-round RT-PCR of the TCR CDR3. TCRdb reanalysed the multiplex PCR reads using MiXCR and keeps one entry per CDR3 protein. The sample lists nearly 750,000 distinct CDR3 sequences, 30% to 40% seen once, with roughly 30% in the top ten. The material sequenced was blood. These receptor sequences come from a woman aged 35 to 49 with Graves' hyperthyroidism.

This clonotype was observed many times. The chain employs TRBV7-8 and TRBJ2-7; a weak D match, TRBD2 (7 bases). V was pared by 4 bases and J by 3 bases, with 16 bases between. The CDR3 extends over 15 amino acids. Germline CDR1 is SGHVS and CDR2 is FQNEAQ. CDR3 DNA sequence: TGTGCCAGCAGCTCTGACGGGGGGCATTACTACGAGCAGTACTTC. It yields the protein CASSSDGGHYYEQYF.

The CDR3 is CASSLRGDEKLFF. The CDR3 DNA is TGTGCCAGCAGCTTACGGGGGGATGAAAAACTGTTTTTT. The V and J genes are TRBV7-8 and TRBJ1-4; D perhaps matches TRBD1 (5 bases). Trimming removed 2 bases at V and 6 bases at J, with 7 bases between. The germline CDR1 and CDR2 sequences are SGHVS and FQNEAQ. The CDR3 is made up of 13 amino acids.

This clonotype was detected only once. CDR3 loop: CASSVGQPSNQPQHF. CDR3 nucleotides: TGTGCCAGCAGCGTGGGACAGCCTAGCAATCAGCCCCAGCATTTT. The V gene is TRBV9, the J gene TRBJ1-5; TRBD1 matches 7 bases. The junction had 2 bases not matched to a gene; V was cut back by 2 bases and J by 0 bases. The CDR3 consists of 15 residues. CDR1 is SGDLS and CDR2 is YYNGEE in the germline V gene.

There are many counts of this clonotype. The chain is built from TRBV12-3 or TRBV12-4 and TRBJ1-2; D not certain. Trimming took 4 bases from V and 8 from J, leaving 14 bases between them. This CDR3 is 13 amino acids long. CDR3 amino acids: CASSSGIMGGYTF. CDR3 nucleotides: TGTGCCAGCAGTTCCGGGATTATGGGAGGCTACACCTTC.

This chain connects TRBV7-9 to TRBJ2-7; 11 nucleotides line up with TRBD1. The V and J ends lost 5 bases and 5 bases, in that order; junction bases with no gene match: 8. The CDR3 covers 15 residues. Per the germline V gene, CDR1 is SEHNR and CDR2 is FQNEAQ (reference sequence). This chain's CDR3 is CASSHRDRGKNEQYF. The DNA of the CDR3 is TGTGCCAGCAGCCACCGGGACAGGGGGAAGAACGAGCAGTACTTC.

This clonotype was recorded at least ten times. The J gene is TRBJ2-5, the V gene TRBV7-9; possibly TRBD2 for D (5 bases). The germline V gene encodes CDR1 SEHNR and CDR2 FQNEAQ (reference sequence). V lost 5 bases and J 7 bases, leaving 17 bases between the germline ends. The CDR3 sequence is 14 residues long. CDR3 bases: TGTGCCAGCAGCCCGGTTGCCTCCGGGGTGACCCAGTACTTC. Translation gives CASSPVASGVTQYF.

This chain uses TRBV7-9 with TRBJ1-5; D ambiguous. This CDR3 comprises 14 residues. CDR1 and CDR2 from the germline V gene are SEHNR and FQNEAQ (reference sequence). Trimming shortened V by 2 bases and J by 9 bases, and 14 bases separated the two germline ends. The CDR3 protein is CASSLSAPPRPQHF. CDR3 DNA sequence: TGTGCCAGCAGCTTATCCGCCCCTCCGAGGCCCCAGCATTTT.

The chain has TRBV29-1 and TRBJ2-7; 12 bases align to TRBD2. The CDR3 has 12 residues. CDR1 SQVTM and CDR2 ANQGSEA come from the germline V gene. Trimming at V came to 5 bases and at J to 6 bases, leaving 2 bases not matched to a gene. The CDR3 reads CSVQGLAGEQYF. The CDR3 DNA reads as TGCAGCGTTCAGGGACTAGCGGGCGAGCAGTACTTC.

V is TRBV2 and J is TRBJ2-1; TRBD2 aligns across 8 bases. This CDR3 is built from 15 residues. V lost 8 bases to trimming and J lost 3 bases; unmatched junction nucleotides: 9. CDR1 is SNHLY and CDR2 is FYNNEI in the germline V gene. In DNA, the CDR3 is TGTGCCAGCGCGCGAACTAGCGGCCTCTACAATGAGCAGTTCTTC. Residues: CASARTSGLYNEQFF. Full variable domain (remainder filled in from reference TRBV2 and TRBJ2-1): EPEVTQTPSHQVTQMGQEVILRCVPISNHLYFYWYRQILGQKVEFLVSFYNNEISEKSEIFDDQFSVERPDGSNFTLKIRSTKLEDSAMYFCASARTSGLYNEQFFGPGTRLTVL.

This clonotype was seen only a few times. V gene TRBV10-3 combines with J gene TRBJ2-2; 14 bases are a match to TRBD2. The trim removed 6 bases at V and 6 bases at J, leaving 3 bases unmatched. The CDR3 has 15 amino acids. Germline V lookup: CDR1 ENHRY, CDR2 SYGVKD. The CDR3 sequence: CAIRGGLAGAGELFF. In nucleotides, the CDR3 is TGTGCCATCAGGGGGGGACTAGCGGGAGCCGGGGAGCTGTTTTTT.

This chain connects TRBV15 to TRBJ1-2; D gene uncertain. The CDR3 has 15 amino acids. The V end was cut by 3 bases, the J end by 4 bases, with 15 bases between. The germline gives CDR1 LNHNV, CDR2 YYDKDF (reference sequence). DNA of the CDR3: TGTGCCACCAGCAGCGAAACAGCGATGGTCTATGGCTACACCTTC. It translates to CATSSETAMVYGYTF.

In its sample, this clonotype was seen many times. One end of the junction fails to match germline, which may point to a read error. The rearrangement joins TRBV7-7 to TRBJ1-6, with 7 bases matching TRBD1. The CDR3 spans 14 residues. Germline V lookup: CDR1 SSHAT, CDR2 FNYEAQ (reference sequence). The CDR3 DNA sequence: TGTGCTAGCAGCTTTGGTACAGGGGCCTCACCCCTCCACTTT. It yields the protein CASSFGTGASPLHF.

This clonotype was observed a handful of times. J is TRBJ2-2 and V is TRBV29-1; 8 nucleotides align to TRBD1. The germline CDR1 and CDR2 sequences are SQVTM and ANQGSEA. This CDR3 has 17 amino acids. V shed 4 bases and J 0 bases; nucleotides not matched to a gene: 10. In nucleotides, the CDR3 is TGCAGCGTTGGCGCATCAGGGGGCCGACCGAACACCGGGGAGCTGTTTTTT. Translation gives CSVGASGGRPNTGELFF.

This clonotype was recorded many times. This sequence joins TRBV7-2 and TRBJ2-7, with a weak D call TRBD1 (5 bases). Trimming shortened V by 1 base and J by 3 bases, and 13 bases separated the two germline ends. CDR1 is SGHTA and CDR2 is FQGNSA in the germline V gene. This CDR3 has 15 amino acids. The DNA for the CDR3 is TGTGCCAGCAGCTTAGTAGCCGGACAAGGCTACGAGCAGTACTTC. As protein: CASSLVAGQGYEQYF.

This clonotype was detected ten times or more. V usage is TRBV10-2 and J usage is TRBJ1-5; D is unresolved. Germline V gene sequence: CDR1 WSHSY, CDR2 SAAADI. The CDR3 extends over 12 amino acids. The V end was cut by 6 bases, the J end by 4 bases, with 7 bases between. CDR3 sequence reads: CASRDGNQPQHF. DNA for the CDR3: TGCGCCAGCAGGGACGGAAATCAGCCCCAGCATTTT.

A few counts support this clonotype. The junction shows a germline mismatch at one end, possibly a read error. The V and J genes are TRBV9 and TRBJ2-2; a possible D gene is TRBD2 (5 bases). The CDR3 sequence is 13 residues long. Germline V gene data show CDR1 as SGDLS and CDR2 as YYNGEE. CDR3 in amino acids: CASSDTRSGELVF. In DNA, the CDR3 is TGTGCCAGCAGCGATACTAGATCCGGGGAGCTAGTTTTT.

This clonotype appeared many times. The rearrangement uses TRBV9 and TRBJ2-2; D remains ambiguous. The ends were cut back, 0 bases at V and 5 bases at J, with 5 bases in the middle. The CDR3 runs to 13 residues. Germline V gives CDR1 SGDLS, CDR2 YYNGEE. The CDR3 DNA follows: TGTGCCAGCAGCGTAGCCACTACCGGGGAGCTGTTTTTT. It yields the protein CASSVATTGELFF.

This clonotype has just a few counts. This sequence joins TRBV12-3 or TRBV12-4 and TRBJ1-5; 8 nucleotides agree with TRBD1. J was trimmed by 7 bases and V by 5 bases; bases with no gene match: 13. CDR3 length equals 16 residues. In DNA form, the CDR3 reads TGTGCCAGCAGTCCCGGCCAGGGGGCGCTAGGCCAGCCCCAGCATTTT. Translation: CASSPGQGALGQPQHF.

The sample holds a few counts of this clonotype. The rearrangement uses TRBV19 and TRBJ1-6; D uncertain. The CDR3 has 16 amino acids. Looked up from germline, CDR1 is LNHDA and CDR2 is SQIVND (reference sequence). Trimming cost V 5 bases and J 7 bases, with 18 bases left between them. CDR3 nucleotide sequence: TGTGCCAGTAGTCCTGGACGGGCCTTAGAGAATTCACCCCTCCACTTT. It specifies CASSPGRALENSPLHF.

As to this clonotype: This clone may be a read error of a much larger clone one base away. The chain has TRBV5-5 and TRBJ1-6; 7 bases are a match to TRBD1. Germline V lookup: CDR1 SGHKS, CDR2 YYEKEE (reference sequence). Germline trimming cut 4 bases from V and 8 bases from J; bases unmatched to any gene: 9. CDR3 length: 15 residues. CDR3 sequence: CASSPRQGSHSPLHF. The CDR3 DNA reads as TGTGCCAGCAGCCCCAGACAGGGTTCCCATTCACCCCTCCACTTT.

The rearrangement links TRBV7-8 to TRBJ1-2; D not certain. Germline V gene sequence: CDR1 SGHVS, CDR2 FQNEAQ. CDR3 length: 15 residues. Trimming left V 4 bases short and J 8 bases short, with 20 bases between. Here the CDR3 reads CASSSGRIIAKGYTF. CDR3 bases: TGTGCCAGCAGCTCTGGTAGGATCATCGCGAAGGGCTACACCTTC. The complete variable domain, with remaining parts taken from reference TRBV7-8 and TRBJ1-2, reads GAGVSQSPRYKVAKRGQDVALRCDPISGHVSLFWYQQALGQGPEFLTYFQNEAQLDKSGLPSDRFFAERPEGSVSTLKIQRTQQEDSAVYLCASSSGRIIAKGYTFGSGTRLTVV.

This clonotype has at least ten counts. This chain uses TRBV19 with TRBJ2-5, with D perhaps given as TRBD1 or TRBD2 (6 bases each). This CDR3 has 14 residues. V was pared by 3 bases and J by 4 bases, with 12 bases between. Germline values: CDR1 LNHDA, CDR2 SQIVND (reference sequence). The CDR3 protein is CASSMGGRGETQYF. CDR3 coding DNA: TGTGCCAGTAGTATGGGGGGCAGAGGAGAGACCCAGTACTTC.

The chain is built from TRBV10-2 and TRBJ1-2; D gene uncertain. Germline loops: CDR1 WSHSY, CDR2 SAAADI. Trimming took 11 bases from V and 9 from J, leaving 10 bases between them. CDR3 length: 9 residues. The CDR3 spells CASKLSYTF. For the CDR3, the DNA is TGCGCCTCTAAGCTCAGCTACACCTTC.

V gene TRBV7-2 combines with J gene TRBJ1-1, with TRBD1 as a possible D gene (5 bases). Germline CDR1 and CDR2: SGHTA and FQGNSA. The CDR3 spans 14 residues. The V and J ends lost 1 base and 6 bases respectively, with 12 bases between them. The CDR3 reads CASSLEAGPAEAFF. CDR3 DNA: TGTGCCAGCAGCTTAGAAGCAGGGCCCGCTGAAGCTTTCTTT. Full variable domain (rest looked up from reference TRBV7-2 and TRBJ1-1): GAGVSQSPSNKVTEKGKDVELRCDPISGHTALYWYRQSLGQGLEFLIYFQGNSAPDKSGLPSDRFSAERTGGSVSTLTIQRTQQEDSAVYLCASSLEAGPAEAFFGQGTRLTVV.

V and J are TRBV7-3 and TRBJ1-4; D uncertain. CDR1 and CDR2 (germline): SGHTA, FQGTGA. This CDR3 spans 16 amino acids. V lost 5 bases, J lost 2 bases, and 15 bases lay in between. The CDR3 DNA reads TGTGCCAGCAGCCAAGATACATCGGGGACTAATGAAAAACTGTTTTTT. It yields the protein CASSQDTSGTNEKLFF.

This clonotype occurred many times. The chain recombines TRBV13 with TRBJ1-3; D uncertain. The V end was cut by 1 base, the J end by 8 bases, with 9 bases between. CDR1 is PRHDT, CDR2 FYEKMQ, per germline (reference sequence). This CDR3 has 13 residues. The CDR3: CASSLVGVDTIYF. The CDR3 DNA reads TGTGCCAGCAGCTTAGTAGGTGTAGACACCATATATTTT.

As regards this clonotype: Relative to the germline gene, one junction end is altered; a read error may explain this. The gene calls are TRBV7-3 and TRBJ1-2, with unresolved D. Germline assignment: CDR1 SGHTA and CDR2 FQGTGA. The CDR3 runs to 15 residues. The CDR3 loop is CASSQDHGGDYGYTF. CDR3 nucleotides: TGCGCCAGCAGCCAAGATCACGGTGGGGACTATGGCTACACCTTC.

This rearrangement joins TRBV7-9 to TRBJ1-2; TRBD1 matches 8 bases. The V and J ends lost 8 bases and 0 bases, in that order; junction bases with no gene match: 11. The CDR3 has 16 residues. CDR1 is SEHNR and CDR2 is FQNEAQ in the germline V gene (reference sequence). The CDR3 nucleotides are TGTGCCAGCTCACCCACAGGGACAGGCCCTAACTATGGCTACACCTTC. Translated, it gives CASSPTGTGPNYGYTF.

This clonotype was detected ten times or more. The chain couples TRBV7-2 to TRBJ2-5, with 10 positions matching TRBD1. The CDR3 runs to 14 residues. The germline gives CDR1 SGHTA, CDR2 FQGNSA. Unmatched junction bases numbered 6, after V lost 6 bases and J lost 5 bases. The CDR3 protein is CASSPTGGAETQYF. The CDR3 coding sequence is TGTGCCAGCAGTCCGACAGGGGGCGCGGAGACCCAGTACTTC. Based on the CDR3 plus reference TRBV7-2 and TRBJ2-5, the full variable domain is GAGVSQSPSNKVTEKGKDVELRCDPISGHTALYWYRQSLGQGLEFLIYFQGNSAPDKSGLPSDRFSAERTGGSVSTLTIQRTQQEDSAVYLCASSPTGGAETQYFGPGTRLLVL.

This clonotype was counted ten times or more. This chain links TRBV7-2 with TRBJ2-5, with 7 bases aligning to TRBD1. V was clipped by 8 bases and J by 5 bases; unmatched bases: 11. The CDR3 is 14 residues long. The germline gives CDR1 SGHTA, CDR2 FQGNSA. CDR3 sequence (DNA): TGTGCCAGCGAGCGAGGGGGCCTTAGTGAGACCCAGTACTTC. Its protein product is CASERGGLSETQYF. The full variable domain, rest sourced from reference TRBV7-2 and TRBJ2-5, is GAGVSQSPSNKVTEKGKDVELRCDPISGHTALYWYRQSLGQGLEFLIYFQGNSAPDKSGLPSDRFSAERTGGSVSTLTIQRTQQEDSAVYLCASERGGLSETQYFGPGTRLLVL.